The T cell receptor beta chain under discussion was sequenced for a study of blood T cell repertoires in COVID-19 (TCRdb year 2020). Background on the whole study: The collaborator samples originated in the United States, Italy and Spain and spanned the acute and convalescent phases of COVID-19. Subjects who had been exposed to COVID-19, were actively infected with it, or had recovered from it provided the deeply sampled blood TCRbeta repertoires that made up the dataset. A de-identified subject ID, COVID-19 status, age in years and sex were almost always included in the sample metadata. The repertoires were released in a freely available public database meant as a resource for research on the immune response to SARS-CoV-2. HLA class I and class II types, where available, came from metadata supplied by the sample provider rather than from assay-based typing. The material from the prospective study consisted of cDNA or gDNA derived from T cells, B-cell-depleted T cells, or PBMCs. Samples came from the ongoing ImmuneRACE study (first 160 participants) plus 1,254 subjects from 6 global collaborators. Overall study results and their limits: The quantity of clinical and demographic metadata differed by source and by participant and was supplied without curation.

One collaborating source in Seattle enrolled patients during active infection and followed them longitudinally through the course of disease. The collaborating institutions used their own protocols to collect whole blood in K2EDTA tubes. For TCRbeta analysis, collaborators shipped samples as frozen whole blood, isolated PBMCs, or DNA extracted from either of those sample types. For this clone: The target of this receptor is not known. Nothing much larger sits one base from this clone, and base qualities are not available.

TCRbeta CDR3 regions were amplified from genomic DNA using the immunoSEQ Assay, a bias-controlled multiplex PCR. Turning to the authors' computational methods: The number of nucleated cells in each sample was estimated by amplification of reference gene primers within the assay. To quantify the absolute abundance of each unique TCRbeta CDR3 rearrangement, sequence reads were collapsed and filtered. For each sample, productive Simpson clonality was calculated as the square root of Simpson's diversity index over productive rearrangements. Not all clones reach the TCRdb copy of this immuneACCESS table, which keeps in-frame sequences only. Checked studies attribute under half of the gap to unresolved V genes and leave the rest unexplained. V, J and clone size derive from that table, while D and trimming were established from the DNA sequence. This sample comprises 200,000 to 250,000 clones, around 86% of them detected only once. Of the sample, about 10% is held by the ten largest clones.

The cysteine opens and the phenylalanine closes a CDR3 of 17 amino acids. Only the CDR3 portion is preserved as DNA: 51 bases, with reading frame beginning at the first base. Clipping removes 3 bases from V and 0 bases from J, with 7 as the unmatched junction base count. In the germline V gene (reference sequence), CDR1 corresponds to LGHDT and CDR2 to YNNKEL. The sequence joins TRBV3-1 (or the pseudogene TRBV3-2) to TRBJ1-2; the central 10 bases match TRBD1. This clonotype originated in a woman in her fifties or sixties with COVID-19, enrolled during active disease. The specimen sequenced was peripheral blood. The bases read TGTGCCAGCAGCCATGCCTCCGGGACAGGGGCTAACTATGGCTACACCTTC. Translation gives CASSHASGTGANYGYTF.